These 27 T cell receptor beta chains were all obtained from the same sample, sequenced in a study of T cell responses to AZD1222 COVID-19 vaccine. Assay used: immunoSEQ multiplex PCR; TCRdb lists only in-frame clones, some missing. The sample carries around 180,000 clones, 85% to 95% recorded once. The sequencing used peripheral blood, collected on day 0 of AZD1222 vaccination. These receptors were taken from an adult in good health.

V usage is TRBV28 and J usage is TRBJ1-5; no clear D gene. From germline, CDR1 is MDHEN and CDR2 SYDVKM. V was trimmed by 6 bases and J by 6 bases, leaving 9 bases between them. The length of the CDR3 is 12 residues. The CDR3 sequence: CASRPGVQPQHF. As DNA, the CDR3 is TGTGCCAGCAGGCCCGGGGTTCAGCCCCAGCATTTT. Full variable domain (rest looked up from reference TRBV28 and TRBJ1-5): DVKVTQSSRYLVKRTGEKVFLECVQDMDHENMFWYRQDPGLGLRLIYFSYDVKMKEKGDIPEGYSVSREKKERFSLILESASTNQTSMYLCASRPGVQPQHFGDGTRLSIL.

The CDR3 DNA reads as TGTGCCAGCAGCGCAGGACTGAACACCGGGGAGCTGTTTTTT. It encodes CASSAGLNTGELFF. The chain combines TRBV5-5 with TRBJ2-2; D is possibly TRBD2 (5 bases). V was trimmed by 4 bases and J by 1 base, leaving 8 bases between them. The CDR3 totals 14 residues. The germline V gene encodes CDR1 SGHKS and CDR2 YYEKEE (reference sequence).

The rearrangement links TRBV27 to TRBJ1-5; D gene uncertain. Germline V gene data show CDR1 as MNHEY and CDR2 as SMNVEV (reference sequence). Trimming stripped 8 bases from V and 2 bases from J, with 7 bases between. There are 12 residues in the CDR3. CDR3 bases: TGTGCCAGCGGTCTCGGCAATCAGCCCCAGCATTTT. It codes for CASGLGNQPQHF.

The rearrangement uses TRBV6-4 and TRBJ2-3, with 7 bases fitting TRBD2. Germline CDR1 is MRHNA and CDR2 is SNTAGT. Trimming removed 3 bases from V and 7 bases from J; junction bases left unmatched: 10. There are 15 residues in the CDR3. This CDR3 reads CASSDASGRLNTQYF. The CDR3 coding sequence is TGTGCCAGCAGTGATGCCTCCGGGAGGCTGAATACGCAGTATTTT.

The chain uses TRBV28 and TRBJ1-4; no firm D call. Germline CDR1 MDHEN, CDR2 SYDVKM. V dropped 4 bases and J dropped 6 bases, with 15 bases sitting between them. The CDR3 loop spans 15 amino acids. CDR3 DNA: TGTGCCAGCAGTTCACTTAGGGTAAATCATGAAAAACTGTTTTTT. This encodes CASSSLRVNHEKLFF.

This clone was recorded once. The V and J genes are TRBV6-2 or TRBV6-3 and TRBJ1-2, with D unclear. CDR3 size: 14 residues. Germline values: CDR1 MNHEY, CDR2 SVGEGT. V was pared by 3 bases and J by 2 bases, with 10 bases between. CDR3 in amino acids: CASSYSLGNYGYTF. The CDR3 DNA follows: TGTGCCAGCAGTTATTCCCTGGGGAACTATGGCTACACCTTC.

This clone was seen only once. The V gene is TRBV6-5, the J gene TRBJ1-1; the match to TRBD1 covers 7 bases. There are 14 residues in the CDR3. V dropped 6 bases and J dropped 0; count of bases not matched to a gene: 4. CDR1 and CDR2 (germline): MNHEY, SVGAGI. DNA of the CDR3: TGTGCCAGCAGGTCCAGGGGGTTGAACACTGAAGCTTTCTTT. Residues: CASRSRGLNTEAFF.

The genes are TRBV28 and TRBJ1-2; 9 bases align to TRBD1. Germline V lookup: CDR1 MDHEN, CDR2 SYDVKM. With V trimmed by 3 bases and J by 4 bases, 6 bases remained unmatched. The CDR3 totals 15 residues. The CDR3 nucleotides are TGTGCCAGCAGTTTGGGGGACAGGGTCCTCTATGGCTACACCTTC. It codes for CASSLGDRVLYGYTF.

V is TRBV5-4 and J is TRBJ2-7; 8 bases agree with TRBD1. The V gene's germline CDR1 is SGHNT and CDR2 YYREEE (reference sequence). V trimming: 4 bases; J trimming: 7 bases; junction bases outside the gene matches: 7. The CDR3 has 13 amino acids. CDR3 protein: CASSGTGLGEQYF. The CDR3 region has the DNA TGTGCCAGCAGCGGGACAGGTCTCGGGGAGCAGTACTTC.

The DNA for the CDR3 is TGCGCCAGCAGCCACCCCCGGGGACTAGCGGAAGAGACCCAGTACTTC. The encoded protein is CASSHPRGLAEETQYF. The V call is TRBV4-1, the J call TRBJ2-5, with 11 nucleotides matching TRBD2. With V trimmed by 3 bases and J by 3 bases, 6 bases remained unmatched. The CDR3 is made up of 16 amino acids. In germline, CDR1 is MGHRA, CDR2 YSYEKL.

V and J are TRBV12-3 or TRBV12-4 and TRBJ1-1, with D uncertain. This CDR3 region has 12 residues. V was clipped by 6 bases and J by 0 bases, with 5 bases between them. CDR3 DNA sequence: TGTGCCAGCAGCCACGTGAACACTGAAGCTTTCTTT. As protein: CASSHVNTEAFF.

This clone came up a few times. This chain links TRBV3-1 (or the pseudogene TRBV3-2) with TRBJ2-7; 8 bases fit TRBD1. J was trimmed by 3 bases and V by 1 base; bases with no gene match: 2. The CDR3 is 14 amino acids. Per germline, CDR1 LGHDT and CDR2 YNNKEL (reference sequence). The CDR3 bases are TGTGCCAGCAGCCAAGGGACAGGGCTCTACGAGCAGTACGTC. Its protein product is CASSQGTGLYEQYV.

The chain combines TRBV6-5 with TRBJ1-2; D unclear. The germline gives CDR1 MNHEY, CDR2 SVGAGI. Between the trimmed V and J ends, which lost 7 bases and 4 bases, there was a span of 10 bases. This CDR3 comprises 12 residues. The CDR3 loop reads CASKSAAYGYTF. The DNA of the CDR3 is TGTGCCAGCAAGTCGGCAGCCTATGGCTACACCTTC.

This clone appeared once. The V and J genes are TRBV6-5 and TRBJ2-5; a possible D gene is TRBD2 (5 bases). The V end was cut by 6 bases, the J end by 3 bases, with 11 bases between. From germline, CDR1 is MNHEY and CDR2 SVGAGI. This CDR3 region has 13 residues. This chain's CDR3 is CASRAWGEETQYF. The CDR3 DNA follows: TGTGCCAGCAGAGCGTGGGGAGAAGAGACCCAGTACTTC.

The chain joins TRBV7-9 to TRBJ1-1, with D perhaps TRBD1 (5 bases). The germline gives CDR1 SEHNR, CDR2 FQNEAQ (reference sequence). V was trimmed by 2 bases and J by 5 bases, leaving 15 bases between them. There are 15 residues in the CDR3. The CDR3 DNA is TGTGCCAGCAGCTTATGGGGCGCCAAGGGAACTGAAGCTTTCTTT. This encodes CASSLWGAKGTEAFF.

V gene TRBV29-1 combines with J gene TRBJ1-2; maybe TRBD1 (5 bases). From germline, CDR1 is SQVTM and CDR2 ANQGSEA. The V gene lost 7 bases and the J gene lost 9 bases, with 12 bases spanning the gap. This CDR3 spans 10 amino acids. CDR3 amino acids: CSAAGESYTF. The CDR3 DNA sequence: TGCAGCGCCGCGGGGGAAAGCTACACCTTC.

This rearrangement joins TRBV5-4 to TRBJ2-7, with TRBD1 identical over 12 bases. Germline V gene sequence: CDR1 SGHNT, CDR2 YYREEE (reference sequence). After removal of 6 bases from V and 2 bases from J, the junction contained 15 bases not matched to a gene. The CDR3 contains 18 residues. The CDR3 sequence: CASTDSTRGTGGTYEQYV. DNA of the CDR3: TGTGCCAGCACGGATTCGACGAGAGGGACAGGGGGCACCTACGAGCAGTACGTC.

The V call is TRBV9, the J call TRBJ2-7; D may match TRBD1 or TRBD2 (5 bases each). This CDR3 has 16 residues. Trimming took 4 bases from V and 3 from J, leaving 20 bases between them. Germline CDR1 is SGDLS and CDR2 is YYNGEE. This chain's CDR3 is CASSPLRWERGYEQYF. CDR3 bases: TGTGCCAGCAGCCCCCTGCGGTGGGAGAGGGGCTACGAGCAGTACTTC.

The chain joins TRBV9 to TRBJ1-2, with unresolved D. Germline values: CDR1 SGDLS, CDR2 YYNGEE. V gave up 0 bases and J gave up 4 bases, with 7 bases separating them. The CDR3 consists of 13 residues. The CDR3 DNA is TGTGCCAGCAGCGTAGACGGCATCTATGGCTACACCTTC. Protein: CASSVDGIYGYTF. The variable domain in full, with the rest retrieved from reference TRBV9 and TRBJ1-2, is DSGVTQTPKHLITATGQRVTLRCSPRSGDLSVYWYQQSLDQGLQFLIQYYNGEERAKGNILERFSAQQFPDLHSELNLSSLELGDSALYFCASSVDGIYGYTFGSGTRLTVV.

This chain links TRBV6-6 with TRBJ2-1, with D tentatively TRBD1 or TRBD2 (5 bases each). Per germline, CDR1 MNHNY and CDR2 SVGAGI (reference sequence). The CDR3 runs 16 residues. The V gene lost 7 bases and the J gene lost 8 bases, with 24 bases spanning the gap. The CDR3 sequence is CASTTTAGRVEDEQFF. In DNA, the CDR3 is TGTGCCAGCACCACTACCGCGGGCAGGGTCGAGGATGAGCAGTTCTTC.

In its sample, this clone was seen once. This chain connects TRBV10-3 to TRBJ2-7; 11 bases fit TRBD1. The germline V gene encodes CDR1 ENHRY and CDR2 SYGVKD. This CDR3 has 16 amino acids. J lost 7 bases, V lost 2 bases, and 10 bases had no gene match. The CDR3: CAISEAGTGGTEEQYV. CDR3 nucleotides: TGTGCCATCAGTGAGGCTGGGACAGGGGGGACGGAGGAGCAGTACGTC.

This clone showed up just a few times. The chain joins TRBV6-5 to TRBJ1-5; D uncertain. Trimming removed 5 bases from V and 2 bases from J, with 13 bases in between. The germline CDR1 and CDR2 sequences are MNHEY and SVGAGI. CDR3 size: 15 residues. DNA for the CDR3: TGTGCCAGCAGTCCCTTTGACGGAGGCAATCAGCCCCAGCATTTT. Its translation: CASSPFDGGNQPQHF.

V usage is TRBV7-9 and J usage is TRBJ1-5; D gene ambiguous. CDR3 length equals 15 residues. V gave up 5 bases and J gave up 3 bases, with 14 bases separating them. Germline V gives CDR1 SEHNR, CDR2 FQNEAQ (reference sequence). In DNA form, the CDR3 reads TGTGCCAGCAGCCCAACGCTGGGTGACAATCAGCCCCAGCATTTT. Its translation is CASSPTLGDNQPQHF.

V and J are TRBV12-3 or TRBV12-4 and TRBJ1-2; D gene uncertain. The CDR3 is 8 amino acids. V lost 7 bases to trimming and J lost 13 bases, with 7 bases between them. CDR3 DNA: TGTGCCAGCACGTATCCCACCTTC. Translating gives CASTYPTF.

The V and J genes are TRBV19 and TRBJ1-2; 9 bases fit TRBD1. With V trimmed by 7 bases and J by 7 bases, 13 bases remained unmatched. The germline gives CDR1 LNHDA, CDR2 SQIVND (reference sequence). The CDR3 is 15 amino acids. The chain's CDR3 is CASKRTGEIPSGYTF. The CDR3 region has the DNA TGTGCCAGTAAGAGGACAGGGGAGATCCCTTCTGGCTACACCTTC.

The chain recombines TRBV11-2 with TRBJ1-1; weak D call: TRBD1 (5 bases). Deletions cut 5 bases from V and 3 bases from J, with 16 bases between. In germline, CDR1 is SGHAT, CDR2 FQNNGV. This CDR3 has 15 residues. Here the CDR3 reads CASSPEGSGYTEAFF. The CDR3 DNA reads TGTGCCAGCAGCCCCGAGGGATCAGGGTACACTGAAGCTTTCTTT.

V and J are TRBV6-6 and TRBJ1-4; TRBD1 aligns across 7 bases. The CDR3 has 13 amino acids. The junction had 4 bases not matched to a gene; V was cut back by 7 bases and J by 5 bases. Per the germline V gene, CDR1 is MNHNY and CDR2 is SVGAGI (reference sequence). CDR3 sequence: CASKGTVNEKLFF. In DNA form, the CDR3 reads TGTGCCAGCAAAGGGACAGTGAATGAAAAACTGTTTTTT.